The T cell receptor beta chain under discussion was sequenced for a study of shared clonotypes between healthy human individuals. Sorted-subset replicate PCR reactions contained 200 to 250 ng DNA, corresponding to some 29,000 T cell genomes. The protocol was immunoSEQ multiplex PCR, while the TCRdb copy is restricted to in-frame clones and leaves out a portion. The sample holds fewer than 130,000 clones, just over 65% seen once. This CDR3 comprises 12 residues. V lost 3 bases, J lost 5 bases, and 1 base stayed unmatched. CDR1 and CDR2 from the germline V gene are SGHRS and YFSETQ. The sample taken for sequencing was memory CD8+ T cells sorted from blood. Subset specified: CD45RO+ cells pooled with CCR7-negative TemRA cells. This clonotype originated in a woman aged 30 to 39 in good health. V is TRBV5-1 and J is TRBJ2-5; TRBD2 agrees at 7 bases. Written as DNA, the CDR3 is TGCGCCAGCAGCTATAGCGGGGAGACCCAGTACTTC. Encoded protein: CASSYSGETQYF. The whole variable domain, remainder taken from reference TRBV5-1 and TRBJ2-5, is KAGVTQTPRYLIKTRGQQVTLSCSPISGHRSVSWYQQTPGQGLQFLFEYFSETQRNKGNFPGRFSGRQFSNSRSEMNVSTLELGDSALYLCASSYSGETQYFGPGTRLLVL.